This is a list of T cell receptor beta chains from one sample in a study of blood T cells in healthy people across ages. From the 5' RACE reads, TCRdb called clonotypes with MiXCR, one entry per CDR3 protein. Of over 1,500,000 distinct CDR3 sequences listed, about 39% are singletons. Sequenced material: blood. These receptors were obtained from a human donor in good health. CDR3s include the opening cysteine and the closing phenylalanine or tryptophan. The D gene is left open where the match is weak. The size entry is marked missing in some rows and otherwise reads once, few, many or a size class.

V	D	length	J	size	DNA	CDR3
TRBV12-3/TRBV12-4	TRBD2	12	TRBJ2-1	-	TGTGCCAGCAGCCAACTAGCGATTGAGCAGTTCTTC	CASSQLAIEQFF
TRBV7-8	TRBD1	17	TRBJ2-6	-	TGTGCCAGCAGCACCAGGGACAGGGTTTTTGGGGCCAACGTCCTGACTTTC	CASSTRDRVFGANVLTF
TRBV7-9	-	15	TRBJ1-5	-	TGTGCCAGCAGCTTATCGGCAAATAGCAATCAGCCCCAGCATTTT	CASSLSANSNQPQHF
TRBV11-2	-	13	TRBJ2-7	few	TGTGCCAGTATGATAGTGGGGGGATACGAGCAGTACTTC	CASMIVGGYEQYF
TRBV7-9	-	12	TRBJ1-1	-	TGTGCCAGCAGCTCTGGACAGCAAGAAGCTTTCTTT	CASSSGQQEAFF
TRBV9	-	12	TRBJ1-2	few	TGTGCCAGCAGCGTCACCAATGGGGGCTACACCTTC	CASSVTNGGYTF
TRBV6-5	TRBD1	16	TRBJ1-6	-	TGTGCCAGCAGTTACTCGACGGGACAGGGTGGTTCACCCCTCCACTTT	CASSYSTGQGGSPLHF
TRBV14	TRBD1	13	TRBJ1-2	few	TGTGCCAGCCGATCGGACAGGGATTATGGCTACACCTTC	CASRSDRDYGYTF
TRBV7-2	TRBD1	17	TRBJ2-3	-	TGTGCCAGCAGCTTCACGCTGGGACAGGGGTCGTCAGATACGCAGTATTTT	CASSFTLGQGSSDTQYF
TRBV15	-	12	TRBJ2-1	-	TGTGCCACCAGCAGACAGGGAGATGAGCAGTTCTTC	CATSRQGDEQFF
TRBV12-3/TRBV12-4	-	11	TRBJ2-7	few	TGTGCCAGCAAGGGGATACACGAGCAGTACTTC	CASKGIHEQYF
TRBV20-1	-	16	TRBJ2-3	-	TGCAGTGCTATCTGGGGGCACTCCACGCGCACAGATACGCAGTATTTT	CSAIWGHSTRTDTQYF
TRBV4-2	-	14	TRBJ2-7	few	TGTGCCAGCAGCCTACCGGAGGACTCCCACGAGCAGTACTTC	CASSLPEDSHEQYF
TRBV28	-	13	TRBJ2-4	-	TGTGCCAGCAGTTTAAACAGAGATTTTGAGCAGTACTTC	CASSLNRDFEQYF